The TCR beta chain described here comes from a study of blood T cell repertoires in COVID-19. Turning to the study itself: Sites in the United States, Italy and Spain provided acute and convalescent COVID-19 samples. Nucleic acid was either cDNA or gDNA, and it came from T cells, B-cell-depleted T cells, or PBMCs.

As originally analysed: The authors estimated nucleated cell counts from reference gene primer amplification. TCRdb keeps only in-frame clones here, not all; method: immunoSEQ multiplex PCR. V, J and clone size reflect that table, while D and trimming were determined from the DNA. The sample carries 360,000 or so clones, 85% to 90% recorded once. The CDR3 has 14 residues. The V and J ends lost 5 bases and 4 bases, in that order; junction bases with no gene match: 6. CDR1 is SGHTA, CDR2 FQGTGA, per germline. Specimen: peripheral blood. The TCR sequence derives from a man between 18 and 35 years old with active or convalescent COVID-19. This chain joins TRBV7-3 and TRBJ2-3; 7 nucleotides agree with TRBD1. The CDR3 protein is CASSLGQVPDTQYF. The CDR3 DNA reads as TGTGCCAGCAGCCTTGGACAGGTTCCAGATACGCAGTATTTT.